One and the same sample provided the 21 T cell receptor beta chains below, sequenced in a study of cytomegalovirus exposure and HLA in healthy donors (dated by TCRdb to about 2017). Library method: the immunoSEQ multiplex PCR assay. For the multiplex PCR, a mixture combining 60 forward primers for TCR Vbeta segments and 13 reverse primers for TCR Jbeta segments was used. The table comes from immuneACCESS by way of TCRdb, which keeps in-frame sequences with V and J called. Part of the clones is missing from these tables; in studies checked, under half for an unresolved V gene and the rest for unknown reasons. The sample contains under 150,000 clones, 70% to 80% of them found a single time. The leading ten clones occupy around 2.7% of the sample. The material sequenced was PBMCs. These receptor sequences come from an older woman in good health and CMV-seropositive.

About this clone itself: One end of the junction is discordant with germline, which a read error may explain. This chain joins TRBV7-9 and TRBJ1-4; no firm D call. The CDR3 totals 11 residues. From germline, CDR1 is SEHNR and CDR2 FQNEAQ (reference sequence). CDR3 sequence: CSSSHNEKLFF. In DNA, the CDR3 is TGTTCCAGCAGCCATAATGAAAAACTGTTTTTT.

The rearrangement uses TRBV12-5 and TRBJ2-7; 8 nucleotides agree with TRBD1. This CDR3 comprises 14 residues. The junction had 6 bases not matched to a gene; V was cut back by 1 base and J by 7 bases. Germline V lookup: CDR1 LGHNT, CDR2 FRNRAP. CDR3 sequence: CASGLGQGLGEQYF. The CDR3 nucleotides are TGTGCTAGTGGTTTGGGACAGGGGTTAGGGGAGCAGTACTTC.

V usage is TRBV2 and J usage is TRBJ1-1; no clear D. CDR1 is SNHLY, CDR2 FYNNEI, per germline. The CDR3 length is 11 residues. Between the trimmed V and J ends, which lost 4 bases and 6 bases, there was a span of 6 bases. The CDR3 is CASSGSPEAFF. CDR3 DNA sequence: TGTGCCAGCAGTGGGAGCCCTGAAGCTTTCTTT.

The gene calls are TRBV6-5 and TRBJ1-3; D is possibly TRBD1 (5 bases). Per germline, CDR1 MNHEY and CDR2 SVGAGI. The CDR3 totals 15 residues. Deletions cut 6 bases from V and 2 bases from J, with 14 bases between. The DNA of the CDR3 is TGTGCCAGCAGACCCAGGGCGAGTCCTGGAAACACCATATATTTT. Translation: CASRPRASPGNTIYF.

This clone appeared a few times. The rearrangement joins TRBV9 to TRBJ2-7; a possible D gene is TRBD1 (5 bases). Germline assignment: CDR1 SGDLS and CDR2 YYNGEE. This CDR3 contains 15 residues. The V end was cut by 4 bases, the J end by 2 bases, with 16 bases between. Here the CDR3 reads CASSSRTGGTYEQYF. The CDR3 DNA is TGTGCCAGCAGCTCCAGAACAGGTGGGACCTACGAGCAGTACTTC.

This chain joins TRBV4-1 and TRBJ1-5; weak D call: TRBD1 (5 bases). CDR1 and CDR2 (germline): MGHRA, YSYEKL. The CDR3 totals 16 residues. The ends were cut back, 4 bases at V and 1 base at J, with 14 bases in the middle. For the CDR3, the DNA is TGCGCCAGCAGCCTCGGGCAGGGAGGGAGCAATCAGCCCCAGCATTTT. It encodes CASSLGQGGSNQPQHF.

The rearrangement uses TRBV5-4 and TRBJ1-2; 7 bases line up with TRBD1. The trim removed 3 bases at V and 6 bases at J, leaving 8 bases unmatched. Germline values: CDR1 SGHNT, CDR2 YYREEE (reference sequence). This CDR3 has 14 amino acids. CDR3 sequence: CASSSPGQKDGYTF. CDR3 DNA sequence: TGTGCCAGCAGCTCACCGGGACAGAAAGATGGCTACACCTTC.

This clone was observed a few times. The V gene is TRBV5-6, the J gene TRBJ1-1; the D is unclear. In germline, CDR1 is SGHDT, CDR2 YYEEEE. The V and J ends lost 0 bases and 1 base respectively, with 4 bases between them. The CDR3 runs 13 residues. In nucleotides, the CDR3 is TGTGCCAGCAGCTTGGGAGCGAACACTGAAGCTTTCTTT. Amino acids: CASSLGANTEAFF. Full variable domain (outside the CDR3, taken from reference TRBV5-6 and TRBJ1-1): DAGVTQSPTHLIKTRGQQVTLRCSPKSGHDTVSWYQQALGQGPQFIFQYYEEEERQRGNFPDRFSGHQFPNYSSELNVNALLLGDSALYLCASSLGANTEAFFGQGTRLTVV.

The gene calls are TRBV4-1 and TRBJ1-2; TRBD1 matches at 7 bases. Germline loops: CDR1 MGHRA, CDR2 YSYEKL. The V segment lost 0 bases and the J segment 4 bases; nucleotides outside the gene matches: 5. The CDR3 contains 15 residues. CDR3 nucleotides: TGCGCCAGCAGCCAAGACTCAACAGGGGTCTATGGCTACACCTTC. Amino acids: CASSQDSTGVYGYTF.

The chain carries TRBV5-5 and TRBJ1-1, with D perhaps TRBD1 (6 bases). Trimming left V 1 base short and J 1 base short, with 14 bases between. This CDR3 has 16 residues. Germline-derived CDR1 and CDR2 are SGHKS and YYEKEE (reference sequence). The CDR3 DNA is TGTGCCAGCAGCTTGTTGAAGGGCAGGGGGAACACTGAAGCTTTCTTT. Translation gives CASSLLKGRGNTEAFF.

The CDR3 DNA reads TGTGCCAGCAGCTTGGGGCAGGGGCTCCGAGAGACCCAGTACTTC. It translates to CASSLGQGLRETQYF. The chain combines TRBV11-3 with TRBJ2-5, with D maybe TRBD1 (6 bases). The V end was cut by 3 bases, the J end by 4 bases, with 15 bases between. This CDR3 region has 15 residues. Germline assignment: CDR1 SGHNT and CDR2 YENEEA. The variable domain in full, with the rest retrieved from reference TRBV11-3 and TRBJ2-5, is EAGVVQSPRYKIIEKKQPVAFWCNPISGHNTLYWYLQNLGQGPELLIRYENEEAVDDSQLPKDRFSAERLKGVDSTLKIQPAELGDSAVYLCASSLGQGLRETQYFGPGTRLLVL.

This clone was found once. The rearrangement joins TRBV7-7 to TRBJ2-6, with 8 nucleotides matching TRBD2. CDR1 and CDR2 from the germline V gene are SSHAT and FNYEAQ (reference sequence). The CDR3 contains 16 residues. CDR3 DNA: TGTGCTAGCGCGCCCGGGGGGGGCTCTGGGGCCAACGTCCTGACTTTC. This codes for CASAPGGGSGANVLTF. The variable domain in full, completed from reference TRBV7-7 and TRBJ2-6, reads GAGVSQSPRYKVTKRGQDVTLRCDPISSHATLYWYQQALGQGPEFLTYFNYEAQPDKSGLPSDRFSAERPEGSISTLTIQRTEQRDSAMYRCASAPGGGSGANVLTFGAGSRLTVL.

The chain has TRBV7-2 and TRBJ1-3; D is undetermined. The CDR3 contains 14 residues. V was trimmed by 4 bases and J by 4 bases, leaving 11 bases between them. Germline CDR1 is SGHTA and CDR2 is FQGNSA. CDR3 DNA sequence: TGTGCCAGCAGCTCCTCCTCAGTGGGAAACACCATATATTTT. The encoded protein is CASSSSSVGNTIYF. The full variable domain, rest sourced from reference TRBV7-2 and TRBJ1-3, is GAGVSQSPSNKVTEKGKDVELRCDPISGHTALYWYRQSLGQGLEFLIYFQGNSAPDKSGLPSDRFSAERTGGSVSTLTIQRTQQEDSAVYLCASSSSSVGNTIYFGEGSWLTVV.

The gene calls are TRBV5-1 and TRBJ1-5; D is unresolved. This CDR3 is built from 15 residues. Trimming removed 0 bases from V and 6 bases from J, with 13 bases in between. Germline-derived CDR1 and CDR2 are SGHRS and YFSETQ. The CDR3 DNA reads TGCGCCAGCAGCTTGGAGGGAGGCGGTTTTCAGCCCCAGCATTTT. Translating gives CASSLEGGGFQPQHF.

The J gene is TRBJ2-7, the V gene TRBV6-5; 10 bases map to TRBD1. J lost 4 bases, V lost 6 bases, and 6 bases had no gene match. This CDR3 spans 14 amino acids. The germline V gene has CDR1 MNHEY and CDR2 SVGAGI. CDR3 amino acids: CASSLTGGIYEQYF. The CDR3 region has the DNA TGTGCCAGCAGCTTGACAGGGGGCATATACGAGCAGTACTTC.

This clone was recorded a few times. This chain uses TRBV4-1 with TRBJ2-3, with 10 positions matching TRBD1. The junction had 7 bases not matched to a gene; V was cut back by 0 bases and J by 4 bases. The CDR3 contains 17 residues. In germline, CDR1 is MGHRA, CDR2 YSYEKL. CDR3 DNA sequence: TGCGCCAGCAGCCAAGAACCATGGACAGGGGGGTCAGATACGCAGTATTTT. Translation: CASSQEPWTGGSDTQYF.

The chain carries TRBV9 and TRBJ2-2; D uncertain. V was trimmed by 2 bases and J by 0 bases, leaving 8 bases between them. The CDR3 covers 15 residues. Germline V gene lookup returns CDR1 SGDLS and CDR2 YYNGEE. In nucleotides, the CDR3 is TGTGCCAGCAGCGTTGGCAACCCGAACACCGGGGAGCTGTTTTTT. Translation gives CASSVGNPNTGELFF.

The CDR3 spells CASSDVHLYEQYF. The CDR3 nucleotides read TGTGCCAGCAGTGACGTGCATCTCTACGAGCAGTACTTC. The rearrangement joins TRBV2 to TRBJ2-5; D is unresolved. The DNA end is a closer match to TRBJ2-7, so the J assignment may be wrong. CDR3 length equals 13 residues. From germline, CDR1 is SNHLY and CDR2 FYNNEI.

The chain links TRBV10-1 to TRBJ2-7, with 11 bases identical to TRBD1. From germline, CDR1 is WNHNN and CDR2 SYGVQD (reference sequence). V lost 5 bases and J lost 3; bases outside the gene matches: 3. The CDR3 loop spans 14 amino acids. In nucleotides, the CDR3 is TGCGCCAGCAGTAAGGGACAGGGGGGCTACGAGCAGTACTTC. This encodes CASSKGQGGYEQYF.

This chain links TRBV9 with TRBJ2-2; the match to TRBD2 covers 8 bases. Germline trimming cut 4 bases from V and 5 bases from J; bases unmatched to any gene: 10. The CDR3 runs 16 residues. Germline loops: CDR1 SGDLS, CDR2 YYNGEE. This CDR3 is CASSPPSGGGTGELFF. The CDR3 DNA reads TGTGCCAGCAGCCCCCCCAGCGGGGGCGGGACCGGGGAGCTGTTTTTT.

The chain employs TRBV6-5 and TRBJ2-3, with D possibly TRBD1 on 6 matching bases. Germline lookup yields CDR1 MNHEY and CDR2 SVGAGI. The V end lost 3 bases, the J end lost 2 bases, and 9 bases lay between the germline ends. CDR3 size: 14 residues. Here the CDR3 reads CASSYRQATDTQYF. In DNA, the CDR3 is TGTGCCAGCAGTTATCGACAGGCCACAGATACGCAGTATTTT.